The following is a TCR beta chain sequence with its context. Its specificity is unknown. The germline gene is not matched at one end of the junction; a read error may be the cause. It was the approximately 120-subject validation cohort, separate from the roughly 700-subject first cohort, to which the donors belonged. The data originate from a study of cytomegalovirus exposure and HLA in healthy donors. Here immunoSEQ multiplex PCR was the method, and the copy in TCRdb shows in-frame clones only, minus some. The sample holds 250,000 to 400,000 clones, roughly nine tenths seen once. This CDR3 has 8 residues. The study's findings and limits: Overall, 164 TCR beta chains were annotated as cytomegalovirus-associated. Accounts indicate the classifier identified cytomegalovirus status with strong specificity and sensitivity.

The sequence was collected from a woman aged 25 to 39 in good health and CMV-seropositive. The sequencing sample was made of PBMCs. V gene TRBV5-3 combines with J gene TRBJ2-7; D not certain. TRBV5-3 falls under the ORF class, with uncertain function. CDR3 in DNA: TGTGCCAGAAGCTTCGTATGCTTC. It codes for CARSFVCF.